The next 24 T cell receptor beta chains were all read from a single sample in a study of T cell responses to AZD1222 COVID-19 vaccine. This table comes from immunoSEQ multiplex PCR, and its TCRdb copy is limited to in-frame clones, with some not included. Seen here are around 120,000 clones, around 89% observed once, and the top ten hold 3.5%. Source: peripheral blood, taken 28 days after the second AZD1222 dose. The origin of the receptors is an adult who received the AZD1222 COVID-19 vaccine.

This chain connects TRBV19 to TRBJ1-1, with TRBD1 identical over 8 bases. Trimming at V came to 10 bases and at J to 8 bases, leaving 18 bases not matched to a gene. The CDR3 is 15 residues long. Germline V gene data show CDR1 as LNHDA and CDR2 as SQIVND (reference sequence). The CDR3 sequence is CATNRKGQGASEAFF. In DNA form, the CDR3 reads TGTGCCACTAACAGGAAGGGGCAGGGGGCATCCGAAGCTTTCTTT.

The V call is TRBV29-1, the J call TRBJ1-1, with TRBD1 as a possible D gene (6 bases). The CDR3 runs 16 residues. V lost 4 bases and J 1 base, leaving 19 bases between the germline ends. Germline V gene lookup returns CDR1 SQVTM and CDR2 ANQGSEA. CDR3 amino acids: CSVAGTLRGGNTEAFF. DNA of the CDR3: TGCAGCGTTGCGGGAACTCTCAGGGGTGGGAACACTGAAGCTTTCTTT.

V and J are TRBV28 and TRBJ2-7; D not certain. Trimming stripped 4 bases from V and 0 bases from J, with 7 bases between. The CDR3 spans 13 residues. CDR1 is MDHEN, CDR2 SYDVKM, per germline. The chain's CDR3 is CASSSFSSYEQYF. CDR3 sequence (DNA): TGTGCCAGCAGTTCCTTCTCCTCCTACGAGCAGTACTTC.

The genes are TRBV20-1 and TRBJ2-1; the D gene could be TRBD1 or TRBD2 (5 bases each). The CDR3 has 10 amino acids. Looked up from germline, CDR1 is DFQATT and CDR2 is SNEGSKA (reference sequence). The V gene lost 1 base and the J gene lost 10 bases, with 5 bases spanning the gap. CDR3 region: CSARGGEQFF. In nucleotides, the CDR3 is TGCAGTGCTAGAGGGGGGGAGCAGTTCTTC.

The V and J genes are TRBV19 and TRBJ2-7, with TRBD1 as a possible D gene (6 bases). The CDR3 is made up of 14 amino acids. Germline-derived CDR1 and CDR2 are LNHDA and SQIVND (reference sequence). Trimming stripped 6 bases from V and 3 bases from J, with 15 bases between. This chain's CDR3 is CASSPGVRDYEQYF. In DNA form, the CDR3 reads TGTGCCAGTAGCCCAGGGGTCCGGGACTACGAGCAGTACTTC.

The gene calls are TRBV9 and TRBJ2-2; D uncertain. V dropped 2 bases and J dropped 7 bases, with 12 bases sitting between them. Germline V gene sequence: CDR1 SGDLS, CDR2 YYNGEE. The CDR3 consists of 14 residues. The CDR3: CASSVTVKDGELFF. CDR3 bases: TGTGCCAGCAGCGTTACTGTTAAAGACGGGGAGCTGTTTTTT.

The J gene is TRBJ1-6, the V gene TRBV27, with 8 positions matching TRBD1. V was clipped by 4 bases and J by 7 bases; unmatched bases: 18. Germline V gene sequence: CDR1 MNHEY, CDR2 SMNVEV (reference sequence). This CDR3 has 19 amino acids. The CDR3 coding sequence is TGTGCCAGCAGTTCTATCGGGGGTATCCAGGGGGCGACGAATTCACCCCTCCACTTT. Amino acid sequence: CASSSIGGIQGATNSPLHF.

V gene TRBV4-3 combines with J gene TRBJ2-1, with 7 bases fitting TRBD2. The germline gives CDR1 LGHNA, CDR2 YSLEER. Trimming at V came to 0 bases and at J to 2 bases, leaving 10 bases not matched to a gene. There are 18 residues in the CDR3. The CDR3 DNA reads as TGCGCCAGCAGCCAAGATTCCGTCAGTGCGGGGGCCTACAATGAGCAGTTCTTC. Encoded protein: CASSQDSVSAGAYNEQFF.

This clone was observed a few times. The chain's CDR3 is CSVAHLEITGELFF. The CDR3 DNA is TGCAGCGTTGCCCATTTGGAGATCACTGGGGAGCTGTTTTTT. The chain employs TRBV29-1 and TRBJ2-2, with D uncertain. The CDR3 has 14 residues. Germline values: CDR1 SQVTM, CDR2 ANQGSEA. V was pared by 4 bases and J by 8 bases, with 17 bases between.

This clone was detected once. J is TRBJ1-6 and V is TRBV7-2, with TRBD1 matching over 8 bases. CDR3 size: 16 residues. Germline CDR1 and CDR2: SGHTA and FQGNSA. V lost 4 bases, J lost 9 bases, and 11 bases stayed unmatched. CDR3 amino acids: CASSSQGAVSGSPLHF. The CDR3, as DNA: TGTGCCAGCAGCTCCCAGGGGGCGGTTTCGGGTTCACCCCTCCACTTT.

The rearrangement uses TRBV7-8 and TRBJ2-7; maybe TRBD1 (5 bases). The CDR3 extends over 15 amino acids. Germline V gene sequence: CDR1 SGHVS, CDR2 FQNEAQ. The V and J ends lost 3 bases and 4 bases respectively, with 16 bases between them. CDR3 protein: CASSFSKGSVYEQYF. CDR3 nucleotide sequence: TGTGCCAGCAGCTTCTCGAAGGGGTCTGTATACGAGCAGTACTTC.

CDR3 region: CSVVRAEAFF. In nucleotides, the CDR3 is TGCAGCGTTGTGAGGGCTGAAGCTTTCTTT. V is TRBV29-1 and J is TRBJ1-1; D is unresolved. V dropped 4 bases and J dropped 6 bases, with 6 bases sitting between them. Germline V gives CDR1 SQVTM, CDR2 ANQGSEA. CDR3 length: 10 amino acids.

The V call is TRBV19, the J call TRBJ2-7, with D perhaps TRBD1 or TRBD2 (5 bases each). Germline values: CDR1 LNHDA, CDR2 SQIVND (reference sequence). The CDR3 contains 15 residues. Trimming shortened V by 1 base and J by 5 bases, and 15 bases separated the two germline ends. The CDR3 DNA sequence: TGTGCCAGTAGTATAGTCCCGGGACCGTATAACGAGCAGTACTTC. Its translation: CASSIVPGPYNEQYF.

This clone has just a few counts. Here the CDR3 reads CASSDLQATDTQYF. The CDR3 DNA follows: TGTGCCAGCAGTGATCTGCAGGCCACAGATACGCAGTATTTT. The chain recombines TRBV6-1 with TRBJ2-3; D is unresolved. The germline V and J ends were trimmed by 3 bases and 2 bases, with 9 bases remaining between them. CDR1 MNHNS and CDR2 SASEGT come from the germline V gene. The CDR3 covers 14 residues.

The chain has TRBV19 and TRBJ1-2, with D hard to call. Germline assignment: CDR1 LNHDA and CDR2 SQIVND (reference sequence). This CDR3 has 13 amino acids. Trimming took off 5 bases at V and 8 bases at J, with 15 bases between the two ends. For the CDR3, the DNA is TGTGCCAGTAGTCCCGAGGACGTTGTAGGCTACACCTTC. Residues: CASSPEDVVGYTF.

This chain joins TRBV5-4 and TRBJ1-5, with D possibly being TRBD1 (6 bases). This CDR3 spans 15 amino acids. Germline V gene data show CDR1 as SGHNT and CDR2 as YYREEE (reference sequence). The V end lost 2 bases, the J end lost 4 bases, and 13 bases lay between the germline ends. The CDR3 here is CASSFEGERNQPQHF. CDR3 DNA: TGTGCCAGCAGCTTCGAGGGGGAGCGGAATCAGCCCCAGCATTTT.

This clone was seen once. The V and J genes are TRBV2 and TRBJ1-5; a possible D gene is TRBD1 (6 bases). Trimming left V 8 bases short and J 6 bases short, with 14 bases between. This CDR3 has 13 amino acids. In germline, CDR1 is SNHLY, CDR2 FYNNEI. The CDR3 protein is CASAKQGAQPQHF. In DNA, the CDR3 is TGTGCCAGCGCAAAACAGGGTGCTCAGCCCCAGCATTTT.

V is TRBV7-2 and J is TRBJ2-1; unclear D gene. Germline assignment: CDR1 SGHTA and CDR2 FQGNSA. V lost 6 bases and J 8 bases, leaving 23 bases between the germline ends. The CDR3 has 16 amino acids. CDR3 sequence reads: CASSRRVLSYDDEQFF. CDR3 DNA: TGTGCCAGCAGTCGAAGGGTACTCTCCTACGACGATGAGCAGTTCTTC. Full variable domain (outside the CDR3, taken from reference TRBV7-2 and TRBJ2-1): GAGVSQSPSNKVTEKGKDVELRCDPISGHTALYWYRQSLGQGLEFLIYFQGNSAPDKSGLPSDRFSAERTGGSVSTLTIQRTQQEDSAVYLCASSRRVLSYDDEQFFGPGTRLTVL.

The CDR3 loop is CATSGHVTVPVNEKLFF. The CDR3 nucleotides read TGTGCCACCAGCGGACATGTGACAGTCCCCGTCAATGAAAAACTGTTTTTT. This chain connects TRBV15 to TRBJ1-4, with D maybe TRBD1 (5 bases). The V and J ends lost 5 bases and 5 bases respectively, with 21 bases between them. The CDR3 covers 17 residues. CDR1 LNHNV and CDR2 YYDKDF come from the germline V gene (reference sequence).

The rearrangement joins TRBV12-3 or TRBV12-4 to TRBJ1-5; no clear D gene. CDR3 length: 11 residues. V lost 1 base and J lost 11, with 6 bases in between. CDR3 loop: CASSLEATQHF. CDR3 nucleotides: TGTGCCAGCAGTTTAGAGGCTACCCAGCATTTT.

The chain joins TRBV7-8 to TRBJ1-2, with unresolved D. V lost 3 bases, J lost 7 bases, and 12 bases lay in between. The CDR3 loop spans 13 amino acids. In germline, CDR1 is SGHVS, CDR2 FQNEAQ. DNA of the CDR3: TGTGCCAGCAGCTTTTCCGGCGCCCCTGGCTACACCTTC. Translating it yields CASSFSGAPGYTF.

A note on this clone: Other nucleotide sequences in the sample specify the same CDR3. V is TRBV27 and J is TRBJ1-1; the D is unclear. Per germline, CDR1 MNHEY and CDR2 SMNVEV (reference sequence). CDR3 length equals 13 residues. Trimming took 1 base from V and 1 from J, leaving 4 bases between them. CDR3 DNA: TGTGCCAGCAGTTTATGGGGGAACACTGAAGCTTTCTTT. Protein product: CASSLWGNTEAFF.

This clone occurred once. The rearrangement uses TRBV30 and TRBJ1-2; a weak D match, TRBD1 (6 bases). V lost 2 bases and J 3 bases, leaving 10 bases between the germline ends. CDR1 and CDR2 from the germline V gene are GTSNPN and SVGIG (reference sequence). This CDR3 region has 13 residues. The CDR3 bases are TGTGCCTGGAGTCGGGGGGCGGACTATGGCTACACCTTC. As protein: CAWSRGADYGYTF.

This clone was found once. The V gene is TRBV29-1, the J gene TRBJ1-2, with TRBD1 identical over 12 bases. This CDR3 contains 15 residues. Germline V gene lookup returns CDR1 SQVTM and CDR2 ANQGSEA. V was pared by 6 bases and J by 3 bases, with 8 bases of the junction left unmatched. The CDR3 sequence: CSVSKGTGGDYGYTF. DNA for the CDR3: TGCAGCGTGTCGAAAGGGACAGGGGGCGACTATGGCTACACCTTC. The full variable domain, completed using reference TRBV29-1 and TRBJ1-2, is SAVISQKPSRDICQRGTSLTIQCQVDSQVTMMFWYRQQPGQSLTLIATANQGSEATYESGFVIDKFPISRPNLTFSTLTVSNMSPEDSSIYLCSVSKGTGGDYGYTFGSGTRLTVV.